This TCR beta chain was obtained from a study of blood T cell repertoires in COVID-19. Study as a whole: T cells, B-cell-depleted T cells, or PBMCs supplied cDNA or gDNA.

Original processing methods: Amplification of reference gene primers was used by the study to estimate nucleated cell counts. Only in-frame clones appear in the TCRdb table, and some are missing; sequencing was by immunoSEQ multiplex PCR. D and trimming were read from the DNA, whereas the V and J calls and clone size are those reported in that table. This sample has some 46,000 clones, with 75% to 90% found just once. Trimming removed 1 base from V and 10 bases from J, with 6 bases in between. This CDR3 has 10 residues. Germline V CDR1 and CDR2: SGHRS, YFSETQ. The TCR originated in a man in his forties or fifties with acute or convalescent COVID-19. The chain uses TRBV5-1 and TRBJ2-7; no clear D. Sample: peripheral blood. The CDR3 DNA sequence: TGCGCCAGCAGCTTGCATTCCCAGTACTTC. Its protein product is CASSLHSQYF.